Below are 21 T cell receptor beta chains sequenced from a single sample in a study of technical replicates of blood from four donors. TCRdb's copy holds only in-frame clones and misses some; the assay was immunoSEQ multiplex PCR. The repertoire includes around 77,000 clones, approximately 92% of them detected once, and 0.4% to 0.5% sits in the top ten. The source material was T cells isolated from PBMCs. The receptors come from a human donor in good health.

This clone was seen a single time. The DNA for the CDR3 is TGTGCCACCAGCAGAGAAGGGCGGCGGGGCGGGGAGCTGTTTTTT. This gives the protein CATSREGRRGGELFF. This rearrangement joins TRBV15 to TRBJ2-2, with a possible D match to TRBD2 (6 bases). Germline CDR1 reads LNHNV; CDR2 reads YYDKDF (reference sequence). The ends were cut back, 0 bases at V and 7 bases at J, with 12 bases in the middle. The CDR3 consists of 15 residues.

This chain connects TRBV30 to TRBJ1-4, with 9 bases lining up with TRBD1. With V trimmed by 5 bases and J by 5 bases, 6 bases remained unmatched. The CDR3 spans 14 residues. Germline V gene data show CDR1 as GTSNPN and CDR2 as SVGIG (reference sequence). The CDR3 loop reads CAWSLDRGNEKLFF. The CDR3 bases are TGTGCCTGGTCCCTGGACAGGGGCAATGAAAAACTGTTTTTT. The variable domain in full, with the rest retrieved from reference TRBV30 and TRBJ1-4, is SQTIHQWPATLVQPVGSPLSLECTVEGTSNPNLYWYRQAAGRGLQLLFYSVGIGQISSEVPQNLSASRPQDRQFILSSKKLLLSDSGFYLCAWSLDRGNEKLFFGSGTQLSVL.

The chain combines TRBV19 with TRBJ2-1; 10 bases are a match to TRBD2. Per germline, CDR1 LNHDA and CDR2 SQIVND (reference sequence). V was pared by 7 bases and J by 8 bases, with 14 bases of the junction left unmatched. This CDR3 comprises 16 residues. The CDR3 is CASTKAGGPSLDEQFF. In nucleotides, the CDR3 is TGTGCCAGTACCAAAGCGGGAGGGCCTTCTCTGGATGAGCAGTTCTTC.

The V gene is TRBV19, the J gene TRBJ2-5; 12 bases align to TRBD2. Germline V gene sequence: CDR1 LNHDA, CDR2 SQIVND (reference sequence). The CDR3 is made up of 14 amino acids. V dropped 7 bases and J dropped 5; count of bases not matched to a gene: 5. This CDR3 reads CASKLAGGEETQYF. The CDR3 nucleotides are TGTGCCAGTAAACTAGCGGGAGGTGAGGAGACCCAGTACTTC.

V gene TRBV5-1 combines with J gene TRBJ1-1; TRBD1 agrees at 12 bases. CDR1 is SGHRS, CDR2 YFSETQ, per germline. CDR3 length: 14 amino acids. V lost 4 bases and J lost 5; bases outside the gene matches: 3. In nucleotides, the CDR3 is TGCGCCAGCAGCATGGGACAGGGGGCAACTGAAGCTTTCTTT. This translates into CASSMGQGATEAFF.

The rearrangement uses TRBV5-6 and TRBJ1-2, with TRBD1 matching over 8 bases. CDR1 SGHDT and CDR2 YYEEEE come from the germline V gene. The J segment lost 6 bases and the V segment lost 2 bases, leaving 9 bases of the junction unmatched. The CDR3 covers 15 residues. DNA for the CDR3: TGTGCCAGCAGCTTCGCTCTAATCAGGGGGCATGGCTACACCTTC. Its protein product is CASSFALIRGHGYTF.

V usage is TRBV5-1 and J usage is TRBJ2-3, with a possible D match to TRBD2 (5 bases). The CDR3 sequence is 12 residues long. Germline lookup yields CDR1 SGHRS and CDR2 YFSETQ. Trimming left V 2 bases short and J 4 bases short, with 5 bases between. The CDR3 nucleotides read TGCGCCAGCAGCTTTAGCGCAGATACGCAGTATTTT. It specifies CASSFSADTQYF.

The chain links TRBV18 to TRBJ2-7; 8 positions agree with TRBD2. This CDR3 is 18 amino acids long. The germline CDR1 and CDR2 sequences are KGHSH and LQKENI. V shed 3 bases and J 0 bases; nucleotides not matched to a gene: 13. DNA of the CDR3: TGTGCCAGCTCACCGGGACGGAGCCAGCGGGGGAGCTCCTACGAGCAGTACTTC. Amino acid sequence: CASSPGRSQRGSSYEQYF.

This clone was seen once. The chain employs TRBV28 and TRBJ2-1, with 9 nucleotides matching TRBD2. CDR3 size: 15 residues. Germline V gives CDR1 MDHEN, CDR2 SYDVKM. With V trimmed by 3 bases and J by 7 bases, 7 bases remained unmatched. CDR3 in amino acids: CASSFLREGGNEQFF. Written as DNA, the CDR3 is TGTGCCAGCAGTTTTTTGCGGGAGGGAGGGAATGAGCAGTTCTTC.

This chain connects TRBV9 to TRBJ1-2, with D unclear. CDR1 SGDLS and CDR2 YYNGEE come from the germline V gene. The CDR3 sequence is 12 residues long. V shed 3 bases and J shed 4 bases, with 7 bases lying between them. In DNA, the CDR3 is TGTGCCAGCAGCGGAGACATCTATGGCTACACCTTC. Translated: CASSGDIYGYTF.

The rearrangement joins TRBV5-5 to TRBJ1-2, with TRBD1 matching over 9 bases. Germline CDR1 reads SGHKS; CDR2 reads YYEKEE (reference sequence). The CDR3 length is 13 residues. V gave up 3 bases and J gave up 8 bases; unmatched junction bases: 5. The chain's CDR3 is CASSYRDREGYTF. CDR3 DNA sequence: TGTGCCAGCAGCTACCGGGACAGGGAGGGCTACACCTTC.

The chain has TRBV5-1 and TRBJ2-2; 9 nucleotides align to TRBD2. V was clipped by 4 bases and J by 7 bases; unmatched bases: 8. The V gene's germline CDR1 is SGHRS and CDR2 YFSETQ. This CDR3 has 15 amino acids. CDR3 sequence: CASSREGLANGELFF. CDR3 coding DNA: TGCGCCAGCAGCCGGGAGGGACTAGCAAACGGGGAGCTGTTTTTT.

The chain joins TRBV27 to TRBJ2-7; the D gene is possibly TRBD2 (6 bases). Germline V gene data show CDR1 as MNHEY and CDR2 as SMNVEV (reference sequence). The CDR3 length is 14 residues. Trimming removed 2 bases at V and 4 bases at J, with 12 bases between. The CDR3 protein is CASSLGGLYYEQYF. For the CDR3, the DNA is TGTGCCAGCAGTTTAGGGGGACTGTATTACGAGCAGTACTTC.

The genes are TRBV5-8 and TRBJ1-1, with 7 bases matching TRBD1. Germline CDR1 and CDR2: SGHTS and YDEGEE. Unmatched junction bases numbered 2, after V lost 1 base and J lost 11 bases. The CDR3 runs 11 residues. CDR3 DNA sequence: TGTGCCAGCAGCTTGAGGGGGCCCGCTTTCTTT. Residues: CASSLRGPAFF.

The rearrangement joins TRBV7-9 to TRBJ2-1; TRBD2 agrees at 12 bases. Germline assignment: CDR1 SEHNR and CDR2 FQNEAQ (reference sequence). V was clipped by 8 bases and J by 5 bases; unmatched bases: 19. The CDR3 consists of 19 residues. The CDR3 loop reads CASSLPTSGSHRTNNEQFF. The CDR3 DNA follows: TGTGCCAGCTCCCTACCGACTAGCGGGAGTCACAGAACCAACAATGAGCAGTTCTTC.

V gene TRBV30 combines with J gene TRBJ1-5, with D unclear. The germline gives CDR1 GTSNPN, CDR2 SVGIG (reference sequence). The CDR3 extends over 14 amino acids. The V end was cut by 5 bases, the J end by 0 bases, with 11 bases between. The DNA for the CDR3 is TGTGCCTGGTCCTCAGACTTTAGCAATCAGCCCCAGCATTTT. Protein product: CAWSSDFSNQPQHF.

This chain's CDR3 is CASIDALQETQYF. The CDR3 bases are TGTGCCAGCATCGACGCACTACAAGAGACCCAGTACTTC. V is TRBV28 and J is TRBJ2-5; no clear D. Germline CDR1 reads MDHEN; CDR2 reads SYDVKM. The CDR3 is 13 amino acids. V lost 7 bases to trimming and J lost 2 bases, with 11 bases between them.

For the CDR3, the DNA is TGTGCCTGGAGCGCGGACAGGGACCCCTACGAGCAGTACTTC. This sequence encodes CAWSADRDPYEQYF. This rearrangement joins TRBV30 to TRBJ2-7, with 8 bases aligning to TRBD1. V dropped 3 bases and J dropped 2; count of bases not matched to a gene: 6. The CDR3 runs to 14 residues. Germline V gene data show CDR1 as GTSNPN and CDR2 as SVGIG (reference sequence). The full variable domain, in which reference TRBV30 and TRBJ2-7 provide the parts outside the CDR3, is SQTIHQWPATLVQPVGSPLSLECTVEGTSNPNLYWYRQAAGRGLQLLFYSVGIGQISSEVPQNLSASRPQDRQFILSSKKLLLSDSGFYLCAWSADRDPYEQYFGPGTRLTVT.

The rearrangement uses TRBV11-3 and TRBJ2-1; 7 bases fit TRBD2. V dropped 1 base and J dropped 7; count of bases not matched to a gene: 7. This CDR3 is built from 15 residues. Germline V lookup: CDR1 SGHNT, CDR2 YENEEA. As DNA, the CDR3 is TGTGCCAGCAGCTTAGGGGAGGGCCGTAGGAATGAGCAGTTCTTC. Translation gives CASSLGEGRRNEQFF.

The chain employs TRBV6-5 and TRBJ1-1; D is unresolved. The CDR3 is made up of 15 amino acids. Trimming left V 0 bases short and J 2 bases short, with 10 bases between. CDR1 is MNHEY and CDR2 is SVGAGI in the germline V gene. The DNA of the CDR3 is TGTGCCAGCAGTTACTCGAGACAAGTCAACACTGAAGCTTTCTTT. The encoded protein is CASSYSRQVNTEAFF.

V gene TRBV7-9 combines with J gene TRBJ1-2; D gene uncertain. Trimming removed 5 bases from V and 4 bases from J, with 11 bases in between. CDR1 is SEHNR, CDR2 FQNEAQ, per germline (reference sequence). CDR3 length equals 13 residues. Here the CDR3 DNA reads TGTGCCAGCAGCCGAGCGGGGTCCTATGGCTACACCTTC. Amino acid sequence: CASSRAGSYGYTF. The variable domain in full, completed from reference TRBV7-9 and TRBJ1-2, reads DTGVSQNPRHKITKRGQNVTFRCDPISEHNRLYWYRQTLGQGPEFLTYFQNEAQLEKSRLLSDRFSAERPKGSFSTLEIQRTEQGDSAMYLCASSRAGSYGYTFGSGTRLTVV.